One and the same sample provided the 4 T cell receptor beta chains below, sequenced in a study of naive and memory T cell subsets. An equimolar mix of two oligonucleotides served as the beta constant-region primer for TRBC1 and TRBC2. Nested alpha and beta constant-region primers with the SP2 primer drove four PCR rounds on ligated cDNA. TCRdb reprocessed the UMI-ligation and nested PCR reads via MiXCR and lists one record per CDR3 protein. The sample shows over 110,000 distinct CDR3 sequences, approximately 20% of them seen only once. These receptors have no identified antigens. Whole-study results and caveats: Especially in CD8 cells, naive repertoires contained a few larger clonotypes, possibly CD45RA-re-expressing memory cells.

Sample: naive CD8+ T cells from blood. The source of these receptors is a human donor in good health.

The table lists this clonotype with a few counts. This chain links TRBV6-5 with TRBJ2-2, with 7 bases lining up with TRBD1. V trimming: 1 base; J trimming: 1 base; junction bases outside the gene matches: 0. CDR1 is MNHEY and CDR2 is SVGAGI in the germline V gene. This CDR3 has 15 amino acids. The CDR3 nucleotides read TGTGCCAGCAGTTACTGGACAGGGAACACCGGGGAGCTGTTTTTT. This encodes CASSYWTGNTGELFF.

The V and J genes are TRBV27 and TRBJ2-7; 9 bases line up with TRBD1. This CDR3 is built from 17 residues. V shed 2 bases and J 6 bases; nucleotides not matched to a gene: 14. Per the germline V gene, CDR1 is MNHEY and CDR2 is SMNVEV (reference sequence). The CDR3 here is CASSLIGTGWTYFEQYF. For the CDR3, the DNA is TGTGCCAGCAGTTTAATCGGGACAGGGTGGACCTACTTCGAGCAGTACTTC.

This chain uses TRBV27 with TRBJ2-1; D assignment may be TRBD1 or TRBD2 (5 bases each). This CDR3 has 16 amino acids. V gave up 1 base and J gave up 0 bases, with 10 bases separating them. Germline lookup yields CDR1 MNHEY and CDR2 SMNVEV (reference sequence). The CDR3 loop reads CASSLWTGTSYNEQFF. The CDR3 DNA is TGTGCCAGCAGTTTATGGACCGGGACCTCCTACAATGAGCAGTTCTTC.

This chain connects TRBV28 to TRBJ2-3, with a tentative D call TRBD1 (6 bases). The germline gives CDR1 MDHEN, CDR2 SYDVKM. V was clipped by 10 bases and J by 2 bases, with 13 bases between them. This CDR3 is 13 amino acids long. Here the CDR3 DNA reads TGTGCCACCGCCGACAGGTTCACAGATACGCAGTATTTT. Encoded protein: CATADRFTDTQYF.